A selection of T cell receptor beta chains follows, all from one sample in a study of blood T cell repertoires in COVID-19. TCRdb keeps only in-frame clones here, not all; method: immunoSEQ multiplex PCR. The data hold about 380,000 clones, with less than 85% observed a single time. Sequenced input: peripheral blood. The receptors here all came from a woman younger than 35 with acute or convalescent COVID-19. Both conserved end residues are part of each CDR3. D genes are given only for firm matches. Size values are once, few and many counts, or a class for expanded clones, and some rows have none.

abundance	v_gene	d_gene	j_gene	CDR3nt	CDR3aa
once	TRBV3-1/TRBV3-2	-	TRBJ1-1	TGTGCCAGCAGCCAAGGCCCGGGCACTGAAGCTTTCTTT	CASSQGPGTEAFF
-	TRBV27	-	TRBJ2-1	TGTGCCAGCAGTTTCTCGGTAAACAATGAGCAGTTCTTC	CASSFSVNNEQFF
-	TRBV3-1/TRBV3-2	-	TRBJ2-7	TGTGCCAGCACTACGGGACACCCAAAAGGCGAGCAGTACTTC	CASTTGHPKGEQYF
-	TRBV27	TRBD1	TRBJ2-7	TGTGCCAGCAGTTTATCGGGACAGGGGATCTTTGGGTACTACGAGCAGTACTTC	CASSLSGQGIFGYYEQYF
once	TRBV4-1	-	TRBJ2-7	TGCGCCAGCAGCCAAGGTCAGAATCACTACGAGCAGTACTTC	CASSQGQNHYEQYF
-	TRBV29-1	-	TRBJ1-2	TGCAGCGTTGAACGAGGTTTCGACTATGGCTACACCTTC	CSVERGFDYGYTF
-	TRBV9	-	TRBJ2-1	TGTGCCAGCAGCGGAGGTCAGGGACACCCAGTTGAGCAGTTCTTC	CASSGGQGHPVEQFF
-	TRBV10-2	-	TRBJ2-7	TGCGCCAGCAGTGGTGGGAGCTCCTACGAGCAGTACTTC	CASSGGSSYEQYF
-	TRBV11-2	-	TRBJ1-2	TGTGCCAGCAGCTTAGGGCGGGATTTCGGTGGCTACACCTTC	CASSLGRDFGGYTF
-	TRBV5-1	-	TRBJ2-2	TGCGCCAGCAGCTTGGGGAGGAGCACCGGGGAGCTGTTTTTT	CASSLGRSTGELFF
-	TRBV28	TRBD2	TRBJ2-3	TGTGCCAGCAGTTCCAGCGGGAGGGCCCCAGATACGCAGTATTTT	CASSSSGRAPDTQYF
-	TRBV6-1	TRBD2	TRBJ2-1	TGTGCCAGCAGTGACGAGACTAGCGGGAGAAATGAGCAGTTCTTC	CASSDETSGRNEQFF
-	TRBV19	-	TRBJ2-7	TGTGCCAGTAGTATAGAACAGGCCGACTACGAGCAGTACTTC	CASSIEQADYEQYF
-	TRBV19	-	TRBJ2-3	TGTGCCAGCAGCGATTGGACACAACGCACAGATACGCAGTATTTT	CASSDWTQRTDTQYF
once	TRBV29-1	-	TRBJ1-2	TGCAGCGTTGGATCTCTAATGCTGCGAGGCTACACCTTC	CSVGSLMLRGYTF
-	TRBV2	TRBD2	TRBJ2-7	TGTGCCAGCACCCAGGGAGCGGGACGCCGGCAGTACTTC	CASTQGAGRRQYF
-	TRBV6-6	-	TRBJ2-7	TGTGCCAGCAGTCCGCTCACTACCGAGCAGTACTTC	CASSPLTTEQYF
-	TRBV4-1	-	TRBJ2-7	TGCGCCAGCAGCCAAGATAGGTCCGGGTACGAGCAGTACTTC	CASSQDRSGYEQYF
once	TRBV19	TRBD2	TRBJ2-2	TGTGCCAGTACCCCGGGGGGGTTGGGGTACACCGGGGAGCTGTTTTTT	CASTPGGLGYTGELFF
-	TRBV27	-	TRBJ1-3	TGTGCCAGCAGTTTAAGGGGACACAGTGGAAACACCATATATTTT	CASSLRGHSGNTIYF
few	TRBV9	-	TRBJ2-7	TGTGCCAGCAGCCCCCAGAACGAGCAGTACTTC	CASSPQNEQYF
-	TRBV14	TRBD1	TRBJ2-1	TGTGCCAGCAGCCCGCGGACAGGGCTGAATGAGCAGTTCTTC	CASSPRTGLNEQFF
-	TRBV19	TRBD1	TRBJ2-3	TGTGCCACCTCGTTAGGGGGCCAACCAGATACGCAGTATTTT	CATSLGGQPDTQYF
-	TRBV9	TRBD2	TRBJ2-5	TGTGCCAGCAGCCTCTGGGGGGGAGAGACCCAGTACTTC	CASSLWGGETQYF
-	TRBV24-1	TRBD1	TRBJ1-2	TGTGCCACCAGTGACCGGGACAGACCGACTAACTATGGCTACACCTTC	CATSDRDRPTNYGYTF
-	TRBV19	-	TRBJ2-1	TGTGCCAGTAGGGTGACTGGACAGAGCCCCAACAATGAGCAGTTCTTC	CASRVTGQSPNNEQFF
-	TRBV30	TRBD1	TRBJ2-1	TGTGCCTTGACCGGGACAGGGGGCAACAATGAGCAGTTCTTC	CALTGTGGNNEQFF
-	TRBV24-1	-	TRBJ1-4	TGTGCCACCAGCTCAGGGGAGACTAATGAAAAACTGTTTTTT	CATSSGETNEKLFF
many	TRBV15	TRBD1	TRBJ1-4	TGTGCCACCAGCAGGACGGGACAGCCTAATGAAAAACTGTTTTTT	CATSRTGQPNEKLFF
-	TRBV29-1	TRBD1	TRBJ1-4	TGCAGCGCCGACAGGGGGCAGGGTGAAAAACTGTTTTTT	CSADRGQGEKLFF
-	TRBV27	-	TRBJ1-1	TGTGCCAGCAGGAGCGACGGGAACACTGAAGCTTTCTTT	CASRSDGNTEAFF
once	TRBV27	-	TRBJ2-3	TGTGCCAGCAGTCGACTAGGTGAAACAGATACGCAGTATTTT	CASSRLGETDTQYF
-	TRBV9	TRBD2	TRBJ2-7	TGTGCCAGCAGCCCACCGGCCGGGACTAGCGGGAGCCAGACCTACGAGCAGTACTTC	CASSPPAGTSGSQTYEQYF
-	TRBV5-1	TRBD2	TRBJ2-2	TGCGCCAGCAGCTTAACTAGCGGGGGGCGCCTGGGGGAGCTGTTTTTT	CASSLTSGGRLGELFF
-	TRBV2	-	TRBJ2-5	TGTGCCAGCAGTGGAGGGCTTCGGGAGACCCAGTACTTC	CASSGGLRETQYF
-	TRBV12-3/TRBV12-4	-	TRBJ1-2	TGTGCCAGCAGTATCGGGACATTTCACACCTTC	CASSIGTFHTF
-	TRBV6-2/TRBV6-3	-	TRBJ1-1	TGTGCCAGCAGTTTAGGAGGTTCTGAAGCTTTCTTT	CASSLGGSEAFF
-	TRBV6-6	-	TRBJ1-5	TGTGCCACGGGGGTGGGGGGCAATCAGCCCCAGCATTTT	CATGVGGNQPQHF
-	TRBV27	TRBD1	TRBJ2-5	TGTGCCAGCAGTTCGTACCGGGACAGGGCACGGGGGACCCAGTACTTC	CASSSYRDRARGTQYF
-	TRBV9	TRBD2	TRBJ2-1	TGTGCCAGCAGCGCAACCTCACTAGCGGGAGCCGTCTACAATGAGCAGTTCTTC	CASSATSLAGAVYNEQFF
-	TRBV19	TRBD1	TRBJ2-2	TGTGCCACCCCAAGGGGCGGGACAGGGGACACCGGGGAGCTGTTTTTT	CATPRGGTGDTGELFF
-	TRBV2	-	TRBJ1-2	TGTGCCAGCACTAGACCGGGGGAAGCTAACTATGGCTACACCTTC	CASTRPGEANYGYTF
-	TRBV9	TRBD2	TRBJ2-7	TGTGCCAGCAGCGTAGGCATTAGCGGGAGGGCCGGGGCCTACGAGCAGTACTTC	CASSVGISGRAGAYEQYF
-	TRBV24-1	-	TRBJ1-6	TGTGCCACCAGTGATTTGCGAGGCTCACCCCTCCACTTT	CATSDLRGSPLHF
-	TRBV6-5	TRBD2	TRBJ2-7	TGTGCCAGCAGTTCTCGGGACTATACCTACGAGCAGTACTTC	CASSSRDYTYEQYF